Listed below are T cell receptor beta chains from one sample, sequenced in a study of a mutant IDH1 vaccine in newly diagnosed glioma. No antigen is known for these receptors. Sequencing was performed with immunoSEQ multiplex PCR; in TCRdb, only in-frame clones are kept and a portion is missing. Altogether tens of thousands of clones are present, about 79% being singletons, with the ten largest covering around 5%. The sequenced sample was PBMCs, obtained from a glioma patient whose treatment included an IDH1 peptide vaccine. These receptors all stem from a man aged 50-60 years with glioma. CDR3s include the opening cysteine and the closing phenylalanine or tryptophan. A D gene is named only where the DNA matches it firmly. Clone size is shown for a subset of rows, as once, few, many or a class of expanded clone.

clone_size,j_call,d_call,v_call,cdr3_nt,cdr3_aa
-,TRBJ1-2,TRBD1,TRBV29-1,TGCAGCGTTGAAGATAGGAGGGGGCGAGCTGGCTACACCTTC,CSVEDRRGRAGYTF
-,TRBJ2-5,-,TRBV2,TGTGCCAGCAGTGGTGGGACATCGTACCAAGAGACCCAGTACTTC,CASSGGTSYQETQYF
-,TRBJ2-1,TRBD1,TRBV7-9,TGTGCCAGCAGCTTAAGTAATCAGGGGGCGCAGGATGAGCAGTTCTTC,CASSLSNQGAQDEQFF
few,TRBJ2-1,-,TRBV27,TGTGCCAGCAGTTTCGAGGGTAATGAGCAGTTCTTC,CASSFEGNEQFF
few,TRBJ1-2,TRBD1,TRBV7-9,TGTGCCAGCAGCTTAGGACAGGGTGGCTATGGCTACACCTTC,CASSLGQGGYGYTF
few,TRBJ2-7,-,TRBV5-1,TGCGCCAGCAGCTTGGAAGAGGGGAAGGGGAGCTACGAGCAGTACTTC,CASSLEEGKGSYEQYF
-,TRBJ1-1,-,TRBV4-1,TGCGCCAGCAGCCAATCTGGGGCGGAGACTGAAGCTTTCTTT,CASSQSGAETEAFF
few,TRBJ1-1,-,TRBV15,TGTGCCACCAGCAGAGATTTGGGCGAGAACACTGAAGCTTTCTTT,CATSRDLGENTEAFF
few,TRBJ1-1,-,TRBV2,TGTGCCAGCAGTACGACACAGAACACTGAAGCTTTCTTT,CASSTTQNTEAFF
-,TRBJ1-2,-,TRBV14,TGTGCCAGCAGCCGCGGCTCAACGGACTATGGCTACACCTTC,CASSRGSTDYGYTF
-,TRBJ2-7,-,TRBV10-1,TGCGCCAGCGCCCGGGACCCAACTCGCGAGCAGTACTTC,CASARDPTREQYF
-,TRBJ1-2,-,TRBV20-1,TGCAGTGCTTTTTTTACAGGGTATGGAACCTTC,CSAFFTGYGTF
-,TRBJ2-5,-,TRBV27,TGTGCCAGCAGTCCCCTGAGGGACCAAGAGACCCAGTACTTC,CASSPLRDQETQYF
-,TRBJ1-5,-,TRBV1,TGCACCAGCAGCATGGACAGGGGGTATCAGCCCCAGCATTTT,CTSSMDRGYQPQHF
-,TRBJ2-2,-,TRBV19,TGTGCCAGTAGTATAGCTGGGGAGCTGTTTTTT,CASSIAGELFF
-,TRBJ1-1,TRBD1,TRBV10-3,TGTGCCATCAGTCCAGACAGGGGAAACACTGAAGCTTTCTTT,CAISPDRGNTEAFF
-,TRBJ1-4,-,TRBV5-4,TGTGCCAGCAGCCGACCGACAGAGGAAAAACTGTTTTTT,CASSRPTEEKLFF
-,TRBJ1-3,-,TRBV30,TGTGCCTGGAGTACGGGGTCCTCTGGAAACACCATATATTTT,CAWSTGSSGNTIYF
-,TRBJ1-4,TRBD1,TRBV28,TGTGCCAGCAGCCGGCGGACAGGGAATGAAAAACTGTTTTTT,CASSRRTGNEKLFF
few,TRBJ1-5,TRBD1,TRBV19,TGTGCCAGTAGTATCCGGGACAGAGATCAGCCCCAGCATTTT,CASSIRDRDQPQHF
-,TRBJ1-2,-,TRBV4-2,TGTGCCAGCAGCCAAGATTTACTTGGGCGAGTAGAGGGCTACACCTTC,CASSQDLLGRVEGYTF